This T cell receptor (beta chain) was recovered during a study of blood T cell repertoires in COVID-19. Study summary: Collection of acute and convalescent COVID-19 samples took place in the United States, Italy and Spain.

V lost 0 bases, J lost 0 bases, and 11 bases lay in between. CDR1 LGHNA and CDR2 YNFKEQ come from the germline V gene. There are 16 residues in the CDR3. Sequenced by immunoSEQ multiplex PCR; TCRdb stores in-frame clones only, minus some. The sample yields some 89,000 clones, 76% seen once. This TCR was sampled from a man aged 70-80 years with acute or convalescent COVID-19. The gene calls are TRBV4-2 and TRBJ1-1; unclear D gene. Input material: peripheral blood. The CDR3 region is CASSQDQAILNTEAFF. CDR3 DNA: TGTGCCAGCAGCCAAGATCAGGCGATACTGAACACTGAAGCTTTCTTT.